This T cell receptor (beta chain) comes out of a study of shared clonotypes between healthy human individuals. Using immunoSEQ multiplex PCR, the repertoire was profiled, and TCRdb retains in-frame clones only, with some absent. The sample lists approximately 940,000 clones; 60% to 85% were seen once. With 4 bases removed from V and 6 bases from J, the gap between germline ends came to 19 bases. The CDR3 has 16 residues. Germline-derived CDR1 and CDR2 are MNHNS and SASEGT. The sequenced material came from memory CD4+ T cells sorted from blood. The subset here: CD45RA-negative fraction. The chain employs TRBV6-1 and TRBJ2-1; D possibly matches TRBD1 or TRBD2 (5 bases each). The sequence came from a man between 18 and 35 years old in good health. In DNA form, the CDR3 reads TGTGCCAGCAGTGCTTACTCGGGACCCAGCTCCAATGAGCAGTTCTTC. The encoded protein is CASSAYSGPSSNEQFF.